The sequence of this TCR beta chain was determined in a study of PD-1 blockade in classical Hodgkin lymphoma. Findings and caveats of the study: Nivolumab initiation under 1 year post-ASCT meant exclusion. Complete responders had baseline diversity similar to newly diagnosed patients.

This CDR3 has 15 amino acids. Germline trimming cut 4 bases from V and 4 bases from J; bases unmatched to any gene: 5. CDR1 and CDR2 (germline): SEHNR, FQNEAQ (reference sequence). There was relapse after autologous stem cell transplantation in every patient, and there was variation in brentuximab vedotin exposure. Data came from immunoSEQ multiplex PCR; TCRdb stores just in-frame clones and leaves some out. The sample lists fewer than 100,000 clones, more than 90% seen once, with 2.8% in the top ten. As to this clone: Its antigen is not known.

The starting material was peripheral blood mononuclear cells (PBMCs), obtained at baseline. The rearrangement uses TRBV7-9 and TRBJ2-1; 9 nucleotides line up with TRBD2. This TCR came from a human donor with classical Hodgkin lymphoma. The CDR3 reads CASSWGLAGYNEQFF. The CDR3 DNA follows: TGTGCCAGCAGCTGGGGACTAGCCGGGTACAATGAGCAGTTCTTC.